This T cell receptor beta chain comes out of a study of T cells in Graves' hyperthyroidism and ophthalmopathy. This CDR3 region has 15 residues. V lost 4 bases and J lost 1; bases outside the gene matches: 4. In germline, CDR1 is SGHRS, CDR2 YFSETQ. Template material for amplifying TCR beta CDR3 regions consisted of RNA transcripts. TCR CDR3 underwent first-round RT-PCR with the HTBI primer set. A single record per CDR3 protein comes from TCRdb applying MiXCR to the multiplex PCR reads. The data hold over 400,000 distinct CDR3 sequences, with roughly 14% observed a single time. This clonotype was counted many times.

The sequence derives from a man between 18 and 35 years old with Graves' ophthalmopathy. The chain combines TRBV5-1 with TRBJ2-7; 11 nucleotides agree with TRBD2. Specimen: blood. In DNA form, the CDR3 reads TGCGCCAGCAGCACCACTAGCGGGGGTTCCTACGAGCAGTACTTC. Residues: CASSTTSGGSYEQYF.